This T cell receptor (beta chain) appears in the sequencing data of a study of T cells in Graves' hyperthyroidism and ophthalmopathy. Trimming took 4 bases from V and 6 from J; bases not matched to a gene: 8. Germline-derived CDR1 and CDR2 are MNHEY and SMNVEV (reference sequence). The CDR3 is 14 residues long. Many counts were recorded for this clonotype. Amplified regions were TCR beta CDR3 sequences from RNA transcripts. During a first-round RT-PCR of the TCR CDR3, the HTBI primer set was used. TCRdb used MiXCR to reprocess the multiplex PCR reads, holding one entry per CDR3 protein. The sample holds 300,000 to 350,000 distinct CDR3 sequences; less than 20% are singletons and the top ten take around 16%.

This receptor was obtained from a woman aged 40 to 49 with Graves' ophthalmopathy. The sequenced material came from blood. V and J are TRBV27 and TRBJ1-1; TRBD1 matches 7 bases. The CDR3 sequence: CASSSTPQGAEAFF. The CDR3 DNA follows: TGTGCCAGCAGTTCAACACCTCAGGGGGCTGAAGCTTTCTTT.